What follows are 22 T cell receptor beta chains derived from one specimen sequenced in a study of graft-versus-host responses after intestinal transplantation. Method: immunoSEQ multiplex PCR; TCRdb's copy keeps in-frame clones and lacks some. The sample has over 100,000 clones, approximately 95% seen once. The antigens for these receptors are not known. The sample consisted of unstimulated CD8+ T cells sorted from spleen or lymph node cells, taken before intestinal transplant. The source is a human donor who received an intestinal transplant.

V and J are TRBV28 and TRBJ1-1, with D hard to call. This CDR3 contains 14 residues. The germline V and J ends were trimmed by 6 bases and 0 bases, with 11 bases remaining between them. CDR1 is MDHEN and CDR2 is SYDVKM in the germline V gene. The chain's CDR3 is CASSPDRVNTEAFF. Here the CDR3 DNA reads TGTGCCAGCAGCCCGGACCGAGTGAACACTGAAGCTTTCTTT.

This sequence joins TRBV27 and TRBJ2-5; D is possibly TRBD1 or TRBD2 (5 bases each). The DNA matches TRBJ2-7 better at its end, which makes the J call doubtful. This CDR3 has 13 amino acids. CDR1 and CDR2 from the germline V gene are MNHEY and SMNVEV (reference sequence). Here the CDR3 DNA reads TGTGCCAGCTCAATCGGGGCGGGCTACGAGCAGTACTTC. This encodes CASSIGAGYEQYF.

The chain is built from TRBV28 and TRBJ2-7; TRBD2 matches at 11 bases. V lost 6 bases to trimming and J lost 3 bases; unmatched junction nucleotides: 4. The CDR3 runs to 14 residues. CDR1 is MDHEN, CDR2 SYDVKM, per germline. CDR3 sequence reads: CASSYTSGSYEQYF. The CDR3 bases are TGTGCCAGCAGCTACACTAGCGGGAGCTACGAGCAGTACTTC.

The chain links TRBV18 to TRBJ1-1; D is uncertain. The V end lost 2 bases, the J end lost 8 bases, and 6 bases lay between the germline ends. The CDR3 is made up of 11 amino acids. The germline CDR1 and CDR2 sequences are KGHSH and LQKENI. The CDR3: CASSPREEAFF. CDR3 nucleotide sequence: TGTGCCAGCTCACCAAGGGAAGAAGCTTTCTTT. The full variable domain, its missing parts supplied by reference TRBV18 and TRBJ1-1, is NAGVMQNPRHLVRRRGQEARLRCSPMKGHSHVYWYRQLPEEGLKFMVYLQKENIIDESGMPKERFSAEFPKEGPSILRIQQVVRGDSAAYFCASSPREEAFFGQGTRLTVV.

The chain links TRBV2 to TRBJ1-5; 8 positions agree with TRBD1. The CDR3 is made up of 13 amino acids. V lost 5 bases to trimming and J lost 9 bases; unmatched junction nucleotides: 6. Germline values: CDR1 SNHLY, CDR2 FYNNEI. Here the CDR3 reads CASSLQGDRPQHF. In DNA, the CDR3 is TGTGCCAGCAGTTTACAGGGGGATCGGCCCCAGCATTTT. The whole variable domain, filled in from reference TRBV2 and TRBJ1-5, reads EPEVTQTPSHQVTQMGQEVILRCVPISNHLYFYWYRQILGQKVEFLVSFYNNEISEKSEIFDDQFSVERPDGSNFTLKIRSTKLEDSAMYFCASSLQGDRPQHFGDGTRLSIL.

The gene calls are TRBV27 and TRBJ2-1, with TRBD2 matching 8 bases. Germline V CDR1 and CDR2: MNHEY, SMNVEV (reference sequence). There are 15 residues in the CDR3. With V trimmed by 4 bases and J by 4 bases, 6 bases remained unmatched. The CDR3 loop is CASSSGTRGYNEQFF. DNA of the CDR3: TGTGCCAGCAGTTCCGGGACTAGGGGATACAATGAGCAGTTCTTC.

This clone was observed a handful of times. This chain connects TRBV7-9 to TRBJ2-7; no firm D call. The V gene's germline CDR1 is SEHNR and CDR2 FQNEAQ (reference sequence). The CDR3 length is 13 residues. Trimming removed 4 bases at V and 4 bases at J, with 11 bases between. The CDR3 DNA reads as TGTGCCAGCAGCTACCCTATTCGTTACGAGCAGTACTTC. It is translated as CASSYPIRYEQYF. Full variable domain (outside the CDR3, taken from reference TRBV7-9 and TRBJ2-7): DTGVSQNPRHKITKRGQNVTFRCDPISEHNRLYWYRQTLGQGPEFLTYFQNEAQLEKSRLLSDRFSAERPKGSFSTLEIQRTEQGDSAMYLCASSYPIRYEQYFGPGTRLTVT.

The J gene is TRBJ2-4, the V gene TRBV23-1; D may match TRBD1 or TRBD2 (5 bases each). TRBV23-1 is placed among ORFs of uncertain function. This CDR3 region has 16 residues. V was cut by 0 bases and J by 0 bases, with 9 bases left in between. CDR3: CASSQSIGGAKNIQYF. CDR3 nucleotide sequence: TGCGCCAGCAGTCAATCCATTGGGGGAGCCAAAAACATTCAGTACTTC.

The CDR3 protein is CASSLNGRYYGYTF. The DNA of the CDR3 is TGTGCCAGCAGCTTAAATGGCCGCTACTATGGCTACACCTTC. The genes are TRBV7-8 and TRBJ1-2; no clear D. CDR3 length equals 14 residues. The V gene's germline CDR1 is SGHVS and CDR2 FQNEAQ. V lost 2 bases to trimming and J lost 3 bases, with 10 bases between them. Full variable domain (outside the CDR3, taken from reference TRBV7-8 and TRBJ1-2): GAGVSQSPRYKVAKRGQDVALRCDPISGHVSLFWYQQALGQGPEFLTYFQNEAQLDKSGLPSDRFFAERPEGSVSTLKIQRTQQEDSAVYLCASSLNGRYYGYTFGSGTRLTVV.

The rearrangement uses TRBV10-3 and TRBJ2-1; 11 bases fit TRBD2. The J segment lost 8 bases and the V segment lost 2 bases, leaving 8 bases of the junction unmatched. This CDR3 is 16 amino acids long. Germline CDR1 and CDR2: ENHRY and SYGVKD. CDR3 sequence (DNA): TGTGCCATCAGTGAGGAGCTAGCGGGAGGCGTAGATGAGCAGTTCTTC. It is translated as CAISEELAGGVDEQFF.

The V gene is TRBV27, the J gene TRBJ2-5; tentative D call: TRBD1 (6 bases). Germline values: CDR1 MNHEY, CDR2 SMNVEV (reference sequence). The length of the CDR3 is 15 residues. The V and J ends lost 2 bases and 1 base respectively, with 11 bases between them. The chain's CDR3 is CASSLKSRGQETQYF. As DNA, the CDR3 is TGTGCCAGCAGTTTAAAGTCCAGGGGCCAAGAGACCCAGTACTTC.

The chain carries TRBV27 and TRBJ2-3, with 8 bases matching TRBD2. V was clipped by 10 bases and J by 0 bases; unmatched bases: 3. CDR3 length: 13 residues. CDR1 and CDR2 from the germline V gene are MNHEY and SMNVEV (reference sequence). The CDR3 is CATRTSSTDTQYF. The CDR3 coding sequence is TGTGCCACAAGGACTAGCAGCACAGATACGCAGTATTTT.

Remarks on this clone: The same CDR3 can be traced to other DNA sequences in this sample. This chain joins TRBV9 and TRBJ1-1, with 8 bases identical to TRBD1. This CDR3 contains 15 residues. V dropped 1 base and J dropped 4; count of bases not matched to a gene: 6. Germline V lookup: CDR1 SGDLS, CDR2 YYNGEE. CDR3 in amino acids: CASSVSPTGGTEAFF. The CDR3, as DNA: TGTGCCAGCAGCGTAAGCCCTACAGGGGGCACTGAAGCTTTCTTT.

The V gene is TRBV7-9, the J gene TRBJ1-1; no definite D call. Germline CDR1 is SEHNR and CDR2 is FQNEAQ (reference sequence). The V gene lost 2 bases and the J gene lost 7 bases, with 8 bases spanning the gap. The CDR3 totals 12 residues. CDR3 amino acids: CASSLHSDEAFF. Written as DNA, the CDR3 is TGTGCCAGCAGCTTACATAGCGATGAAGCTTTCTTT.

The V call is TRBV28, the J call TRBJ2-5, with 8 bases fitting TRBD1. The J segment lost 3 bases and the V segment lost 5 bases, leaving 2 bases of the junction unmatched. The germline V gene encodes CDR1 MDHEN and CDR2 SYDVKM. CDR3 size: 13 residues. The CDR3 is CASSPGQEETQYF. The DNA of the CDR3 is TGTGCCAGCAGTCCGGGACAGGAAGAGACCCAGTACTTC.

The V and J genes are TRBV4-1 and TRBJ2-7; tentatively, D is TRBD1 (6 bases). The CDR3 sequence is 14 residues long. Trimming removed 4 bases from V and 0 bases from J, with 10 bases in between. The germline V gene encodes CDR1 MGHRA and CDR2 YSYEKL. The CDR3 loop is CASSRDRISYEQYF. As DNA, the CDR3 is TGCGCCAGCAGCCGCGACAGGATCTCCTACGAGCAGTACTTC.

The gene calls are TRBV7-2 and TRBJ2-5; D is tentatively TRBD1 or TRBD2 (5 bases each). The germline gives CDR1 SGHTA, CDR2 FQGNSA. Trimming removed 5 bases at V and 4 bases at J, with 14 bases between. The CDR3 runs 14 residues. The CDR3, as DNA: TGTGCCAGCAGCCCCTCGGGGCCCCCAGAGACCCAGTACTTC. It specifies CASSPSGPPETQYF.

The chain links TRBV7-3 to TRBJ2-7; D may correspond to TRBD1 or TRBD2 (7 bases each). Trimming stripped 5 bases from V and 4 bases from J, with 21 bases between. This CDR3 is built from 16 residues. CDR1 is SGHTA and CDR2 is FQGTGA in the germline V gene. In DNA form, the CDR3 reads TGTGCCAGCAGCCCAGGGGGGGCAAGCGGTGGTTACGAGCAGTACTTC. It is translated as CASSPGGASGGYEQYF.

The chain couples TRBV28 to TRBJ1-2, with no clear D. CDR3 length equals 13 residues. The germline V gene has CDR1 MDHEN and CDR2 SYDVKM. Trimming pared 6 bases from V and 4 bases from J, leaving 12 bases between. In DNA form, the CDR3 reads TGTGCCAGCAGAAGGACTGAAGCCTATGGCTACACCTTC. Translated, it gives CASRRTEAYGYTF.

This chain uses TRBV21-1 with TRBJ1-1; TRBD1 was called by the table and not checked on the DNA. TRBV21-1 is a pseudogene locus. The CDR3 contains 17 residues. DNA of the CDR3: TGTGCCAGCAGCGTAGGAGGACAGCTGAAGATGAACACTGAAGCTTTCTTT. It yields the protein CASSVGGQLKMNTEAFF.

This sequence joins TRBV13 and TRBJ2-7; 7 nucleotides agree with TRBD2. This CDR3 comprises 13 residues. The V segment lost 6 bases and the J segment 6 bases; nucleotides outside the gene matches: 8. The V gene's germline CDR1 is PRHDT and CDR2 FYEKMQ (reference sequence). The CDR3 DNA reads TGTGCCAGCAGTTCCGGGACTATAAGCGAGCAGTACTTC. This gives the protein CASSSGTISEQYF.

V is TRBV7-4 and J is TRBJ2-2; possibly TRBD1 for D (6 bases). Trimming took 4 bases from V and 4 from J, leaving 28 bases between them. Germline CDR1 is SGHVT and CDR2 is SQSDAQ. The CDR3 runs to 20 residues. In nucleotides, the CDR3 is TGTGCCAGCAGCTCCGTCACATCGGATTTTCCCCCGACAGGCACCGGGGAGCTGTTTTTT. It codes for CASSSVTSDFPPTGTGELFF.